This is a list of T cell receptor beta chains from one sample in a study of T cell responses to AZD1222 COVID-19 vaccine. The data were produced by immunoSEQ multiplex PCR, yet TCRdb's version contains in-frame clones alone and is incomplete. The table has about 85,000 clones, approximately 90% seen once. The input for sequencing was peripheral blood, taken 28 days after the second AZD1222 dose. The receptors were gathered from an adult who received the AZD1222 COVID-19 vaccine. CDR3s include the opening cysteine and the closing phenylalanine or tryptophan. The D gene is left open where the match is weak. The size field is filled for only some rows; it gives once, few, many or a size class.

CDR3nt: TGTGCCAGCAGTTACGAAGGGGCCTACAATGAGCAGTTCTTC
CDR3aa: CASSYEGAYNEQFF
j_gene: TRBJ2-1
d_gene: NA
abundance: NA
v_gene: TRBV6-6

CDR3nt: TGTGCCAGCATGACCGGTGACAGTTCCACTGAAGCTTTCTTT
CDR3aa: CASMTGDSSTEAFF
j_gene: TRBJ1-1
d_gene: NA
abundance: once
v_gene: TRBV27

CDR3nt: TGTGCCACCAGTGGGGCGAGCAATCAGCCCCAGCATTTT
CDR3aa: CATSGASNQPQHF
j_gene: TRBJ1-5
d_gene: NA
abundance: NA
v_gene: TRBV24-1

CDR3nt: TGTGCCAGCAGCACAATAGGACAGGGATACGAGCAGTACTTC
CDR3aa: CASSTIGQGYEQYF
j_gene: TRBJ2-7
d_gene: TRBD1
abundance: NA
v_gene: TRBV28

CDR3nt: TGTGCCAGCAGCTTAGGACAACCAAACGGGGAGCAGTACTTC
CDR3aa: CASSLGQPNGEQYF
j_gene: TRBJ2-7
d_gene: NA
abundance: NA
v_gene: TRBV11-3

CDR3nt: TGTGCCAGCAGTTACGTAACGGGGTACACCGGGGAGCTGTTTTTT
CDR3aa: CASSYVTGYTGELFF
j_gene: TRBJ2-2
d_gene: NA
abundance: NA
v_gene: TRBV6-2/TRBV6-3

CDR3nt: TGTGCCAGTAGTCTTCCTGTCCCTGGAAACACCATATATTTT
CDR3aa: CASSLPVPGNTIYF
j_gene: TRBJ1-3
d_gene: NA
abundance: NA
v_gene: TRBV19

CDR3nt: TGTGCCAGCAGCTTACAGGGGGTATCTGAGGGCTACACCTTC
CDR3aa: CASSLQGVSEGYTF
j_gene: TRBJ1-2
d_gene: TRBD1
abundance: NA
v_gene: TRBV11-2

CDR3nt: TGTGCCAGCAGCGGGAGTGGTCGCGAGCAGTACTTC
CDR3aa: CASSGSGREQYF
j_gene: TRBJ2-7
d_gene: NA
abundance: NA
v_gene: TRBV9

CDR3nt: TGTGCCAGCAGCGTTGGGGTCCAAGAGACCCAGTACTTC
CDR3aa: CASSVGVQETQYF
j_gene: TRBJ2-5
d_gene: NA
abundance: NA
v_gene: TRBV9

CDR3nt: TGCGCCAGCAGCCCCGGGGGACAAGGTTATGAAAAACTGTTTTTT
CDR3aa: CASSPGGQGYEKLFF
j_gene: TRBJ1-4
d_gene: NA
abundance: NA
v_gene: TRBV5-1

CDR3nt: TGTGCCAGCAGCCCCCCAGGGCTTAATGAAAAACTGTTTTTT
CDR3aa: CASSPPGLNEKLFF
j_gene: TRBJ1-4
d_gene: NA
abundance: NA
v_gene: TRBV5-5

CDR3nt: TGCGCCAGCAGCCCCGGGAGTTTCAACGAGCAGTACTTC
CDR3aa: CASSPGSFNEQYF
j_gene: TRBJ2-7
d_gene: NA
abundance: NA
v_gene: TRBV5-1

CDR3nt: TGTGCCAGCAGCAAAGGTAGGGGGGGTTGGTATGGCTACACCTTC
CDR3aa: CASSKGRGGWYGYTF
j_gene: TRBJ1-2
d_gene: NA
abundance: NA
v_gene: TRBV21-1

CDR3nt: TGTGCCAGCAGCCCGTTTAGCGGGGTCACAGATACGCAGTATTTT
CDR3aa: CASSPFSGVTDTQYF
j_gene: TRBJ2-3
d_gene: TRBD2
abundance: NA
v_gene: TRBV14

CDR3nt: TGTGCCAGCTCACCACTCGCGGCGGGAGGGTCCACAGATACGCAGTATTTT
CDR3aa: CASSPLAAGGSTDTQYF
j_gene: TRBJ2-3
d_gene: TRBD2
abundance: NA
v_gene: TRBV18

CDR3nt: TGTGCCAGCAGTTACTCAAGCCTGGATTCACCCCTCCACTTT
CDR3aa: CASSYSSLDSPLHF
j_gene: TRBJ1-6
d_gene: NA
abundance: NA
v_gene: TRBV6-5

CDR3nt: TGTGCCAGCAGTTACTCGTGGAGGCACGAGCAGTACTTC
CDR3aa: CASSYSWRHEQYF
j_gene: TRBJ2-7
d_gene: NA
abundance: NA
v_gene: TRBV6-5

CDR3nt: TGTGCCAGCAGCCATGAACTAGCGGGAGTCTTGGATGAGCAGTTCTTC
CDR3aa: CASSHELAGVLDEQFF
j_gene: TRBJ2-1
d_gene: TRBD2
abundance: once
v_gene: TRBV7-6

CDR3nt: TGCGCCAGCAGCCAAGGCGGCGGAACCTCCTACGAGCAGTACTTC
CDR3aa: CASSQGGGTSYEQYF
j_gene: TRBJ2-7
d_gene: NA
abundance: once
v_gene: TRBV4-3

CDR3nt: TGTGCCAGCAGCCAAGATTACGGCAGAGAGAAAGCTGGAAACACCATATATTTT
CDR3aa: CASSQDYGREKAGNTIYF
j_gene: TRBJ1-3
d_gene: NA
abundance: NA
v_gene: TRBV4-2

CDR3nt: TGTGCCAGCAGTCAGCCTCTACCCGGGGAGCTGTTTTTT
CDR3aa: CASSQPLPGELFF
j_gene: TRBJ2-2
d_gene: NA
abundance: NA
v_gene: TRBV6-5

CDR3nt: TGTGCCAGTAGTACGACAGTCTCGGACACTGAAGCTTTCTTT
CDR3aa: CASSTTVSDTEAFF
j_gene: TRBJ1-1
d_gene: NA
abundance: NA
v_gene: TRBV19

CDR3nt: TGTGCCCGCAGCCATCACGGGGGGGAGACCCAGTACTTC
CDR3aa: CARSHHGGETQYF
j_gene: TRBJ2-5
d_gene: TRBD2
abundance: NA
v_gene: TRBV11-2

CDR3nt: TGTGCCAGTAGTGGGGGGCTACACGAGACCCAGTACTTC
CDR3aa: CASSGGLHETQYF
j_gene: TRBJ2-5
d_gene: NA
abundance: NA
v_gene: TRBV19

CDR3nt: TGTGCCACCAGTTCTACCCGACAGGGTAACTATGGCTACACCTTC
CDR3aa: CATSSTRQGNYGYTF
j_gene: TRBJ1-2
d_gene: TRBD1
abundance: NA
v_gene: TRBV24-1

CDR3nt: TGCGCCAGCAGTCCCGGGGGGACCTCCTACAATGAGCAGTTCTTC
CDR3aa: CASSPGGTSYNEQFF
j_gene: TRBJ2-1
d_gene: TRBD2
abundance: once
v_gene: TRBV10-1

CDR3nt: TGTGCCAGTAGTCGACTAGCGGGAGACACCGGGGAGCTGTTTTTT
CDR3aa: CASSRLAGDTGELFF
j_gene: TRBJ2-2
d_gene: TRBD2
abundance: NA
v_gene: TRBV19

CDR3nt: TGTGCCAGCAGCTGGACAGGGATCACTGAAGCTTTCTTT
CDR3aa: CASSWTGITEAFF
j_gene: TRBJ1-1
d_gene: TRBD1
abundance: NA
v_gene: TRBV5-4